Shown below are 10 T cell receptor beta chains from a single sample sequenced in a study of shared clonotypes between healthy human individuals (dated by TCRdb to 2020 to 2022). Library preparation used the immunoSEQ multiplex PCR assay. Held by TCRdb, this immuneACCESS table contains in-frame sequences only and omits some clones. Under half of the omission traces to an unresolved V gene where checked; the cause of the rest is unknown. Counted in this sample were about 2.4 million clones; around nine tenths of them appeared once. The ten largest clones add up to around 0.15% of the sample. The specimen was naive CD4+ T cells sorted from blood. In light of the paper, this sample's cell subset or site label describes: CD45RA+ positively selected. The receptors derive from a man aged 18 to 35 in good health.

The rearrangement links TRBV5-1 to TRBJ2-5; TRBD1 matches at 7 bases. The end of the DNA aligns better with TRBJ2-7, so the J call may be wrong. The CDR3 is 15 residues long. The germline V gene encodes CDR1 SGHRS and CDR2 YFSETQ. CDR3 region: CASTRDSASSYEQYF. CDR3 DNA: TGCGCCAGCACCCGGGACAGTGCAAGCTCCTACGAGCAGTACTTC.

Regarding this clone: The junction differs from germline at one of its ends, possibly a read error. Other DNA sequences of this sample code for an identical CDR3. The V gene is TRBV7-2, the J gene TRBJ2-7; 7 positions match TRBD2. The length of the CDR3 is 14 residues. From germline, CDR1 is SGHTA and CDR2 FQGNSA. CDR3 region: CASSSQRGAYEQYF. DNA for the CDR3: TGCGCCAGCAGCTCCCAGCGGGGAGCCTACGAGCAGTACTTC.

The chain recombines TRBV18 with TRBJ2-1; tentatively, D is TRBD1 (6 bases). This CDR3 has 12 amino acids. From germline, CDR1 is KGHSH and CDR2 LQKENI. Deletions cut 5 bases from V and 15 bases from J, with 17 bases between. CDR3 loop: CASSTPGTQSFF. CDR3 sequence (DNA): TGTGCCAGCTCAACGCCCGGGACACAGTCGTTCTTC.

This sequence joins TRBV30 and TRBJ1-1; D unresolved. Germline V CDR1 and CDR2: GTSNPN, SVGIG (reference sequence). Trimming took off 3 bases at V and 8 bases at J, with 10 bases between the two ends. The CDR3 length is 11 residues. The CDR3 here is CAWSNEFEAFF. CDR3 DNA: TGTGCCTGGAGCAACGAGTTCGAAGCTTTCTTT.

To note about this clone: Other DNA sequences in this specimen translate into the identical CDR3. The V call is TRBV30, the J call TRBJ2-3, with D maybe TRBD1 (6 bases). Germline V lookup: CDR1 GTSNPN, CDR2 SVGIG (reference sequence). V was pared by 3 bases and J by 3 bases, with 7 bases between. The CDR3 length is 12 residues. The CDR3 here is CAWSQGTDTQYF. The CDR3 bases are TGTGCCTGGAGCCAGGGGACAGATACGCAGTATTTT. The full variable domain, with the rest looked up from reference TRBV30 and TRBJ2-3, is SQTIHQWPATLVQPVGSPLSLECTVEGTSNPNLYWYRQAAGRGLQLLFYSVGIGQISSEVPQNLSASRPQDRQFILSSKKLLLSDSGFYLCAWSQGTDTQYFGPGTRLTVL.

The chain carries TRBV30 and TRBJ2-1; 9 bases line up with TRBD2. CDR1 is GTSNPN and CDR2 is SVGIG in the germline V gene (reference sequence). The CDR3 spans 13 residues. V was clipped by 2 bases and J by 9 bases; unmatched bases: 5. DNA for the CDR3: TGTGCCTGGAGTAGGCGGGGGGGAACTGAGCAGTTCTTC. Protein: CAWSRRGGTEQFF.

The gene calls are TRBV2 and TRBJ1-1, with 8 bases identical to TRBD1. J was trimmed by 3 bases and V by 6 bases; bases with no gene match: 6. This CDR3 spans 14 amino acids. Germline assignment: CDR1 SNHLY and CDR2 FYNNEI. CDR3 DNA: TGTGCCAGCAGAGACAGGGGAGGGTACACTGAAGCTTTCTTT. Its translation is CASRDRGGYTEAFF.

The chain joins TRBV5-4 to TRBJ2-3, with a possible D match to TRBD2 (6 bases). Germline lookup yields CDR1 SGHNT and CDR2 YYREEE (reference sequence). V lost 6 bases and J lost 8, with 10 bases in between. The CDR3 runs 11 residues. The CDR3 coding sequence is TGTGCCAGCACCCGCGGGGTTACGCAGTATTTT. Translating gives CASTRGVTQYF.

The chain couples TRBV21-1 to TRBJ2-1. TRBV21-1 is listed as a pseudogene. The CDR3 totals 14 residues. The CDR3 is CASSKGAGSNEQFF. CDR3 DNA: TGTGCCAGCAGCAAAGGGGCCGGGTCCAATGAGCAGTTCTTC.

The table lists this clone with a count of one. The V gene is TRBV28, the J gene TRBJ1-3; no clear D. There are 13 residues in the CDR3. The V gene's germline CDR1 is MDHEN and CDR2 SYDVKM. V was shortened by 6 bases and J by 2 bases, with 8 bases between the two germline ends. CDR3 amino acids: CASRERAGNTIYF. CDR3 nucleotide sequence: TGTGCCAGCAGGGAGAGAGCTGGAAACACCATATATTTT.